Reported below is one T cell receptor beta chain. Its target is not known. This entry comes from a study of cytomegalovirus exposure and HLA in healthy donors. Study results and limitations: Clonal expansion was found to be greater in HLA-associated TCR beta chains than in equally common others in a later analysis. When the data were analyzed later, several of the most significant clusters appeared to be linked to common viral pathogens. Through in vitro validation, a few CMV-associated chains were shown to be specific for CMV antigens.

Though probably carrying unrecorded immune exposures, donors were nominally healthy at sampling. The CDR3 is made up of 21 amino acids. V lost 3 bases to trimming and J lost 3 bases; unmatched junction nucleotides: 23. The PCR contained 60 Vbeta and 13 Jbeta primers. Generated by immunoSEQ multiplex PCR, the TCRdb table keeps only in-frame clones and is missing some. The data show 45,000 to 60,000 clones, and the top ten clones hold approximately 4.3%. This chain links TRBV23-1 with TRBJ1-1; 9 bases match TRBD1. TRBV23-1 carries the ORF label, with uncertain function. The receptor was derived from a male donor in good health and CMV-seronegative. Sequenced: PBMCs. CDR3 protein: CASSHSNRGTGSQSRDTEAFF. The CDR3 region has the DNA TGCGCCAGCAGTCACTCGAATCGGGGGACAGGGAGTCAGTCGAGGGACACTGAAGCTTTCTTT.